This T cell receptor (beta chain) was identified during a study of blood T cell repertoires in COVID-19. Study information: There were acute and convalescent COVID-19 samples, and they came from the United States, Italy and Spain. Sources were T cells, B-cell-depleted T cells, or PBMCs; the material itself was cDNA or gDNA.

The germline gives CDR1 GTSNPN, CDR2 SVGIG (reference sequence). With 3 bases removed from V and 0 bases from J, the gap between germline ends came to 6 bases. The CDR3 runs to 13 residues. Original methodology: The assay estimated nucleated cells by amplifying reference gene primers. Sequencing used immunoSEQ multiplex PCR; TCRdb keeps in-frame clones, though not all of them. The V and J calls and clone size are taken from that table; D and trimming were inferred from the DNA. Here the sample spans 75,000 to 90,000 clones, about 90% being singletons. The chain uses TRBV30 and TRBJ1-5; D not resolved. The clonotype comes from a human donor in a cohort sampled during active COVID-19. The sample consisted of peripheral blood. CDR3 bases: TGTGCCTGGAGCGGTTCTAGCAATCAGCCCCAGCATTTT. Translating it yields CAWSGSSNQPQHF.